A single sample gave rise to the 19 T cell receptor beta chains below, sequenced in a study of CD8 T cells in ankylosing spondylitis. Via MiXCR, TCRdb re-called the 5' RACE reads, giving one row per CDR3 protein. This sample carries 10,000 to 15,000 distinct CDR3 sequences, more than 2.5% of them seen once, and the ten largest clones take less than 9%. What was sequenced was blood, either unsorted or a sorted T cell fraction (not recorded which). These TCRs come from a male donor with ankylosing spondylitis or in good health (not recorded which).

This clonotype was counted ten times or more. The V call is TRBV9, the J call TRBJ2-2, with 8 bases fitting TRBD1. Germline V CDR1 and CDR2: SGDLS, YYNGEE. Trimming took 3 bases from V and 6 from J; bases not matched to a gene: 13. The CDR3 spans 17 residues. The CDR3 sequence: CASSEEGIQGAAGELFF. CDR3 nucleotides: TGTGCCAGCAGCGAGGAGGGTATTCAGGGGGCAGCCGGGGAGCTGTTTTTT.

This clonotype was recorded many times. This chain uses TRBV9 with TRBJ1-2; 7 bases line up with TRBD1. This CDR3 spans 15 amino acids. Germline assignment: CDR1 SGDLS and CDR2 YYNGEE. Losses at the gene ends were 0 bases for V and 3 bases for J; bases not matched to a gene: 5. CDR3 nucleotide sequence: TGTGCCAGCAGCGTAGGAACAGGGGCTGACTATGGCTACACCTTC. Translation: CASSVGTGADYGYTF.

This clonotype occurred many times. The CDR3 protein is CASSVGPSKNTEAFF. The CDR3 nucleotides are TGTGCCAGCAGCGTAGGTCCATCTAAGAACACTGAAGCTTTCTTT. The chain is built from TRBV9 and TRBJ1-1, with D unclear. The CDR3 totals 15 residues. V lost 0 bases and J lost 1, with 10 bases in between. Germline CDR1 and CDR2: SGDLS and YYNGEE.

This clonotype was detected ten times or more. This rearrangement joins TRBV9 to TRBJ1-1; weak D call: TRBD1 (5 bases). V was clipped by 0 bases and J by 2 bases, with 11 bases between them. CDR3 length equals 15 residues. Germline V gene sequence: CDR1 SGDLS, CDR2 YYNGEE. The CDR3 nucleotides are TGTGCCAGCAGCGTAGGCAGACAGCTAAACACTGAAGCTTTCTTT. Its protein is CASSVGRQLNTEAFF.

This clonotype occurred many times. This rearrangement joins TRBV21-1 to TRBJ2-7; the table gives TRBD1 as D, unverified against the DNA. TRBV21-1 constitutes a pseudogene. The CDR3 consists of 15 residues. In DNA form, the CDR3 reads TGTGCCAGCAGCACTTGGACAGTGGGGCACTACGAGCAGTACTTC. Its translation: CASSTWTVGHYEQYF.

This clonotype was detected ten times or more. The rearrangement uses TRBV9 and TRBJ2-3; D is uncertain. V was shortened by 8 bases and J by 2 bases, with 9 bases between the two germline ends. Germline V CDR1 and CDR2: SGDLS, YYNGEE. The CDR3 loop spans 12 amino acids. CDR3 nucleotide sequence: TGTGCCAGTAGGTTCCTCACAGATACGCAGTATTTT. This translates into CASRFLTDTQYF. Variable domain in full (rest from reference TRBV9 and TRBJ2-3): DSGVTQTPKHLITATGQRVTLRCSPRSGDLSVYWYQQSLDQGLQFLIQYYNGEERAKGNILERFSAQQFPDLHSELNLSSLELGDSALYFCASRFLTDTQYFGPGTRLTVL.

Worth noting for this clonotype: The conserved phenylalanine or tryptophan is not found at the CDR3 terminus, so this likely reflects a read error. The V gene is TRBV9, the J gene TRBJ2-5; no reliable D call. CDR3 length: 15 residues. Germline-derived CDR1 and CDR2 are SGDLS and YYNGEE. The germline V and J ends were trimmed by 0 bases and 3 bases, with 12 bases remaining between them. Here the CDR3 reads CASSVVPSCKETQYL. DNA of the CDR3: TGTGCCAGCAGCGTAGTACCCAGCTGCAAAGAGACCCAGTACCTG.

In this sample, this clonotype is medium-sized. The gene calls are TRBV9 and TRBJ2-1; 11 bases are a match to TRBD2. Germline V gives CDR1 SGDLS, CDR2 YYNGEE. The CDR3 contains 15 residues. The V segment lost 3 bases and the J segment 2 bases; nucleotides outside the gene matches: 1. The CDR3 reads CASSDSGGAYNEQFF. The CDR3 DNA reads TGTGCCAGCAGCGATAGCGGGGGGGCCTACAATGAGCAGTTCTTC.

This clonotype showed up many times. This chain links TRBV9 with TRBJ2-4; D gene unclear. This CDR3 contains 17 residues. V was pared by 2 bases and J by 0 bases, with 15 bases between. In germline, CDR1 is SGDLS, CDR2 YYNGEE. For the CDR3, the DNA is TGTGCCAGCAGCGTCCTCCCCGGAGATCTAGCCAAAAACATTCAGTACTTC. It specifies CASSVLPGDLAKNIQYF.

This clonotype was counted ten times or more. This chain joins TRBV9 and TRBJ2-1; 9 bases fit TRBD2. The ends lost 0 bases at V and 4 bases at J; junction bases unmatched: 8. Germline assignment: CDR1 SGDLS and CDR2 YYNGEE. The CDR3 consists of 17 residues. CDR3 loop: CASSVEPLAGIYNEQFF. The CDR3 DNA reads TGTGCCAGCAGCGTAGAACCCCTAGCGGGAATATACAATGAGCAGTTCTTC.

In its sample, this clonotype was seen many times. The V call is TRBV9, the J call TRBJ2-3; possibly TRBD2 for D (6 bases). V gave up 4 bases and J gave up 0 bases, with 15 bases separating them. This CDR3 is built from 16 residues. Germline V gene sequence: CDR1 SGDLS, CDR2 YYNGEE. The CDR3 coding sequence is TGTGCCAGCAGCCCCCGAACGGGGGATAGCACAGATACGCAGTATTTT. Translated, it gives CASSPRTGDSTDTQYF.

By its share, this clonotype is medium-sized. The chain combines TRBV9 with TRBJ2-7; 7 bases fit TRBD1. V lost 4 bases, J lost 4 bases, and 8 bases stayed unmatched. This CDR3 contains 14 residues. Germline V gene sequence: CDR1 SGDLS, CDR2 YYNGEE. In DNA form, the CDR3 reads TGTGCCAGCAGCCCCCGGGACAGTTTATACGAGCAGTACTTC. Its protein product is CASSPRDSLYEQYF.

This clonotype occurred many times. The chain recombines TRBV9 with TRBJ2-1; perhaps D is TRBD1 or TRBD2 (6 bases each). Germline V lookup: CDR1 SGDLS, CDR2 YYNGEE. Trimming pared 4 bases from V and 4 bases from J, leaving 24 bases between. This CDR3 is built from 18 residues. CDR3 sequence reads: CASSSYGQPGLPYNEQFF. CDR3 sequence (DNA): TGTGCCAGCAGCTCCTATGGACAGCCGGGACTTCCGTACAATGAGCAGTTCTTC.

Ten or more counts support this clonotype. The chain recombines TRBV9 with TRBJ2-3, with 11 nucleotides matching TRBD2. CDR3 length: 17 residues. Germline loops: CDR1 SGDLS, CDR2 YYNGEE. The trim removed 0 bases at V and 3 bases at J, leaving 6 bases unmatched. In DNA, the CDR3 is TGTGCCAGCAGCGTAGGCGTAGCGGGAGGGATTACAGATACGCAGTATTTT. Translation gives CASSVGVAGGITDTQYF.

In its sample, this clonotype was seen many times. The chain uses TRBV9 and TRBJ2-5; TRBD2 matches 12 bases. Germline-derived CDR1 and CDR2 are SGDLS and YYNGEE. Trimming removed 0 bases from V and 4 bases from J; junction bases left unmatched: 1. The CDR3 is 15 amino acids. DNA for the CDR3: TGTGCCAGCAGCGTAGGGACTAGCGGGGTAGAGACCCAGTACTTC. The encoded protein is CASSVGTSGVETQYF.

This clonotype showed up many times. The rearrangement links TRBV9 to TRBJ2-5; TRBD2 matches at 9 bases. The germline V gene has CDR1 SGDLS and CDR2 YYNGEE. The CDR3 contains 16 residues. J gave up 9 bases and V 4 bases, and 16 bases lay outside the gene matches. The CDR3: CASSPRGSGGLGAQYF. In DNA, the CDR3 is TGTGCCAGCAGCCCTCGGGGTAGCGGGGGCCTTGGGGCCCAGTACTTC.

The table lists this clonotype with many counts. This chain connects TRBV9 to TRBJ2-5, with 8 positions matching TRBD1. This CDR3 is built from 15 residues. The ends lost 4 bases at V and 2 bases at J; junction bases unmatched: 7. From germline, CDR1 is SGDLS and CDR2 YYNGEE. This CDR3 reads CASSPTGQGQETQYF. The DNA of the CDR3 is TGTGCCAGCAGCCCCACCGGACAGGGTCAAGAGACCCAGTACTTC.

Ten or more counts support this clonotype. The DNA of the CDR3 is TGTGCCAGCAGCGTAGGGAAGGTGTCGCTCTCTGGAAACACCATATATTTT. Protein product: CASSVGKVSLSGNTIYF. The chain couples TRBV9 to TRBJ1-3; D not certain. Trimming removed 0 bases from V and 0 bases from J, with 13 bases in between. The CDR3 totals 17 residues. Germline V gene lookup returns CDR1 SGDLS and CDR2 YYNGEE.

This clonotype was recorded many times. CDR3 DNA: TGTGCCAGCAGCAAAGCGAGTTGGGGGGATACGCAGTATTTT. It translates to CASSKASWGDTQYF. The chain recombines TRBV9 with TRBJ2-3; perhaps D is TRBD1 or TRBD2 (5 bases each). The CDR3 is made up of 14 amino acids. Trimming left V 4 bases short and J 6 bases short, with 15 bases between. Germline lookup yields CDR1 SGDLS and CDR2 YYNGEE.